This record concerns one TCR beta chain sequence. Researchers took RNA transcripts and amplified the TCR beta CDR3 regions from them. The primer set for the first-round RT-PCR of the TCR CDR3 was HTBI. One entry per CDR3 protein, called by TCRdb with MiXCR from the multiplex PCR reads. The sample holds about 290,000 distinct CDR3 sequences; 10% to 15% are singletons and the top ten take almost 8%. This entry belongs to a study of T cells in Graves' hyperthyroidism and ophthalmopathy. V lost 4 bases and J lost 7, with 16 bases in between. CDR3 length: 14 residues. CDR1 is SGHDN, CDR2 FVKESK, per germline.

The receptor was isolated from a woman aged 30 to 39 with Graves' hyperthyroidism that later progressed to Graves' ophthalmopathy. The rearrangement uses TRBV14 and TRBJ1-2; no definite D call. The sample was blood. The DNA for the CDR3 is TGTGCCAGCAGCCCCGGTCAGGTCCCGGGTGGCTACACCTTC. Its translation is CASSPGQVPGGYTF.